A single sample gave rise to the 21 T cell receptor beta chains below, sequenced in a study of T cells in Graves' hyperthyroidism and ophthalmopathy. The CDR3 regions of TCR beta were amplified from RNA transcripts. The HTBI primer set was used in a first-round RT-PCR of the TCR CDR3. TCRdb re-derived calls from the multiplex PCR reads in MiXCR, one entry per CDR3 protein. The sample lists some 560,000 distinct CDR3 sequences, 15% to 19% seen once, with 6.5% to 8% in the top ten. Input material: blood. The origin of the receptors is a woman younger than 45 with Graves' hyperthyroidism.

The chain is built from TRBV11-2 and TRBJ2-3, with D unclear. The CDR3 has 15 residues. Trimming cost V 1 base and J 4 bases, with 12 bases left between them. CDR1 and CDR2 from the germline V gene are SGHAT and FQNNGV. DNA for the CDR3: TGTGCCAGCAGCTTAGGACAAGGGCACGCAGATACGCAGTATTTT. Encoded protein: CASSLGQGHADTQYF.

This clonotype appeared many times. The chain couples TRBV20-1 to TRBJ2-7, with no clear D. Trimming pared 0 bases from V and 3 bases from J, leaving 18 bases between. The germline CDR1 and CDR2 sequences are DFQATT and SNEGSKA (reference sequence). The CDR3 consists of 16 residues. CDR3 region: CSARDPSRFDLYEQYF. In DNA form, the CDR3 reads TGCAGTGCTAGAGACCCCAGCCGATTCGATCTCTACGAGCAGTACTTC.

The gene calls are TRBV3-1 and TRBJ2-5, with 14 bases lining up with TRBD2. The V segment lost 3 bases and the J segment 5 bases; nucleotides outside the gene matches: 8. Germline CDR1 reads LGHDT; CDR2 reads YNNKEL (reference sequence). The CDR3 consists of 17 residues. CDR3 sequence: CASSHSGTSGRGETQYF. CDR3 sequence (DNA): TGTGCCAGCAGCCACTCCGGGACTAGCGGGAGAGGGGAGACCCAGTACTTC.

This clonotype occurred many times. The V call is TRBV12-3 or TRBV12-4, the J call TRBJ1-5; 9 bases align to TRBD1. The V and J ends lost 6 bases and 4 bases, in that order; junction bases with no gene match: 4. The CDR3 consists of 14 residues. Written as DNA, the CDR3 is TGTGCCAGCAGCTGGGGACAGGGAAATCAGCCCCAGCATTTT. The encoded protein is CASSWGQGNQPQHF.

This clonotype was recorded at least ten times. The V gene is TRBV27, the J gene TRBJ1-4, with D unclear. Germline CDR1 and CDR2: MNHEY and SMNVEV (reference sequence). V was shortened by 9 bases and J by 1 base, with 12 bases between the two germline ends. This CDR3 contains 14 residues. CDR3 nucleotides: TGTGCCAGTTACTCCCCGGGAACTAATGAAAAACTGTTTTTT. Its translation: CASYSPGTNEKLFF.

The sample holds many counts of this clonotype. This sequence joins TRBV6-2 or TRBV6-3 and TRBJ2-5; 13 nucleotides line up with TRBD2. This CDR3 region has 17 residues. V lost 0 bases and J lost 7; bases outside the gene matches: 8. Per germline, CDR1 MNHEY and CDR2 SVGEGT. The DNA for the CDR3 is TGTGCCAGCAGTTACTCGACGGGACTAGCGGGAATGGTGACCCAGTACTTC. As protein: CASSYSTGLAGMVTQYF.

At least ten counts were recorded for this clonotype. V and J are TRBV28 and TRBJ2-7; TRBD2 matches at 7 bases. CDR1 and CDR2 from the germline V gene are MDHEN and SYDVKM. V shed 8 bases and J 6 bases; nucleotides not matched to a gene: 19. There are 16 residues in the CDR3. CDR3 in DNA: TGTGCCAGCCGACTTGGTGGGGAGGGCCTTAGTCGCGAGCAGTACTTC. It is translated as CASRLGGEGLSREQYF.

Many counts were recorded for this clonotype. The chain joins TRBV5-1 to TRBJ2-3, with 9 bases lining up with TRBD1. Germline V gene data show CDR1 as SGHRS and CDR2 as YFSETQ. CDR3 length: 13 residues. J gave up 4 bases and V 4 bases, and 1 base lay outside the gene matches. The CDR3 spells CASSGTGPDTQYF. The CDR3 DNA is TGCGCCAGCAGCGGGACAGGGCCAGATACGCAGTATTTT.

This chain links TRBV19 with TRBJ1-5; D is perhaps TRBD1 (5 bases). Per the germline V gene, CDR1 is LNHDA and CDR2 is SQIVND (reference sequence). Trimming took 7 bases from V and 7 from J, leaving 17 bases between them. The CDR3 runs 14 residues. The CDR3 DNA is TGTGCCAGTAAAAGCAGGGCTTTGGGCCAGCCCCAGCATTTT. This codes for CASKSRALGQPQHF. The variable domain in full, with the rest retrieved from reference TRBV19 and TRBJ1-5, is DGGITQSPKYLFRKEGQNVTLSCEQNLNHDAMYWYRQDPGQGLRLIYYSQIVNDFQKGDIAEGYSVSREKKESFPLTVTSAQKNPTAFYLCASKSRALGQPQHFGDGTRLSIL.

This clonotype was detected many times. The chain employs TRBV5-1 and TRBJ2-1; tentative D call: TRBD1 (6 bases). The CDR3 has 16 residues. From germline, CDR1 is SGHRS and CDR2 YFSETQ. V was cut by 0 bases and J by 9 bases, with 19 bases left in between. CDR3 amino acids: CASSLGGLVGEGEQFF. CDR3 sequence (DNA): TGCGCCAGCAGCTTGGGGGGGCTCGTGGGAGAGGGTGAGCAGTTCTTC.

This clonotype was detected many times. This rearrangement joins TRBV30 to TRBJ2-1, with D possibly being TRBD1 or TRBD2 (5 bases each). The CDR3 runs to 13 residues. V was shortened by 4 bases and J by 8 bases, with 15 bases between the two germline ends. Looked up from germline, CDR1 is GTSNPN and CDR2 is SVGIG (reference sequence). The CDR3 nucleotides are TGTGCCTGGACCCGGGACCGGGGCGATGAGCAGTTCTTC. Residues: CAWTRDRGDEQFF.

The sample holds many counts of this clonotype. The CDR3 sequence: CASSPTGTGILGYTF. The CDR3 DNA follows: TGTGCCAGCTCACCAACCGGGACAGGGATTCTTGGCTACACCTTC. The chain links TRBV18 to TRBJ1-2, with 9 nucleotides matching TRBD1. This CDR3 has 15 residues. V trimming: 2 bases; J trimming: 7 bases; junction bases outside the gene matches: 8. CDR1 is KGHSH and CDR2 is LQKENI in the germline V gene.

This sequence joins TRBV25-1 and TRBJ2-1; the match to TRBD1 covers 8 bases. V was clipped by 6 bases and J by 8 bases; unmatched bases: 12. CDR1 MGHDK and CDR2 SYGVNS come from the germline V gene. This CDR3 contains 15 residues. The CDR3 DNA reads TGTGCCAGCAGCCCAAATGCAGGGGGCGTGCATGAGCAGTTCTTC. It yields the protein CASSPNAGGVHEQFF.

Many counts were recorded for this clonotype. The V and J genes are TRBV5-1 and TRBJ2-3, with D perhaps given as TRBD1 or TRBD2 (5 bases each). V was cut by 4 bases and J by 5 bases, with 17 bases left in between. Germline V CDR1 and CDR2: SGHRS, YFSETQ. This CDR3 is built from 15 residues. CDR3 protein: CASSRDEAGLDTQYF. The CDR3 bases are TGCGCCAGCAGCAGGGACGAGGCGGGTCTAGATACGCAGTATTTT.

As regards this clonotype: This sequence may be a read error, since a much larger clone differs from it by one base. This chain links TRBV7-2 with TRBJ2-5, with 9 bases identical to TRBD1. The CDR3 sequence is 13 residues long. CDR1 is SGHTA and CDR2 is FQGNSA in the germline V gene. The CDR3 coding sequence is TGTGCCGGCAGCGGGGACAGGGCCAAGAACCAGTACTTC. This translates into CAGSGDRAKNQYF.

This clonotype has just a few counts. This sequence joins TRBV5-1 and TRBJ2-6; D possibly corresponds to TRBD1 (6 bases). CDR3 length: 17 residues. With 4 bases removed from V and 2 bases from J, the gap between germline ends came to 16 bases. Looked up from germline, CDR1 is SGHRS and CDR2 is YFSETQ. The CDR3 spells CASSPLQGSPGANVLTF. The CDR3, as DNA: TGCGCCAGCAGCCCCTTACAGGGTTCCCCTGGGGCCAACGTCCTGACTTTC. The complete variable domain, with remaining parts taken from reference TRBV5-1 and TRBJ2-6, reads KAGVTQTPRYLIKTRGQQVTLSCSPISGHRSVSWYQQTPGQGLQFLFEYFSETQRNKGNFPGRFSGRQFSNSRSEMNVSTLELGDSALYLCASSPLQGSPGANVLTFGAGSRLTVL.

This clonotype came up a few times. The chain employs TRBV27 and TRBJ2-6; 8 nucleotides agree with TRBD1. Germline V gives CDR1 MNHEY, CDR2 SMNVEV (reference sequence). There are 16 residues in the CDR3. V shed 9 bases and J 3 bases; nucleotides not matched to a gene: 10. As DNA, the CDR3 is TGTGCCAGAACCCCCCGGACAGGGAGTGGGGCCAACGTCCTGACTTTC. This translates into CARTPRTGSGANVLTF.

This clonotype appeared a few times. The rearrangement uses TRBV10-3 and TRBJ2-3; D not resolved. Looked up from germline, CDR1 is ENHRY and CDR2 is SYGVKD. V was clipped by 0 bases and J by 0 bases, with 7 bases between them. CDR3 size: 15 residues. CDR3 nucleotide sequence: TGTGCCATCAGTGAGTCAATTTCTAGCACAGATACGCAGTATTTT. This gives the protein CAISESISSTDTQYF.

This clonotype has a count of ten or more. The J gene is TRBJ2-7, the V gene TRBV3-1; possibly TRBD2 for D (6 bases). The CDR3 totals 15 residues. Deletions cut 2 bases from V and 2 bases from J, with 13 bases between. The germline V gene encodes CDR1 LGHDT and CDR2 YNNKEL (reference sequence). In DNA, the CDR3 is TGTGCCAGCAGCCAACCGGGGGACGGGCCCTACGAGCAGTACTTC. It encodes CASSQPGDGPYEQYF.

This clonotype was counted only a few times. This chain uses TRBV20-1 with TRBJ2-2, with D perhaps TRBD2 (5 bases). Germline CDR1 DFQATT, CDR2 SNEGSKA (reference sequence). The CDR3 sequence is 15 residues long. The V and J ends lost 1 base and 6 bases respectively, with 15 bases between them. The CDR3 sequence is CSARGGSGMPGELFF. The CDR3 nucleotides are TGCAGTGCTAGAGGTGGTTCGGGGATGCCCGGGGAGCTGTTTTTT.

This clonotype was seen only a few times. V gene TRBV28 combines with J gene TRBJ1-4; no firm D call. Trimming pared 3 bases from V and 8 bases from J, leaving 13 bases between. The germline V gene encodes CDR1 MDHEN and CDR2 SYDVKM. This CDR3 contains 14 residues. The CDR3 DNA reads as TGTGCCAGCAGTTTTCGCGGTTTGCGAGAAAAACTGTTTTTT. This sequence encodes CASSFRGLREKLFF.